This TCR beta chain came from a study of tumor and adjacent non-tumor tissue in lung cancer. Looking at the study overall: The cohort had roughly 12 adenocarcinoma, a couple of squamous cell and 1 small cell patients. General study points: Patients with more diverse tumor TCRs had worse survival. Compared with tumor, normal lung showed significantly lower TCR diversity. In normal lung, the top 100 clones were significantly more dominant than in tumor.

TCRbeta libraries were built with three rounds of nested PCR, modified from ARM-PCR. TCRdb used MiXCR to reprocess the multiplex PCR reads, holding one entry per CDR3 protein. Among over 130,000 distinct CDR3 sequences listed, approximately 72% were seen once. Remarks on this clonotype: Its antigen is not known.

RNA was extracted from bulk tissue without any cell sorting. This receptor was obtained from a man between 60 and 75 years old with small cell lung cancer. Sequenced input: lung tumor tissue.

CDR3 region: CSVTILQTEAFF. The CDR3 DNA reads TGCAGCGTTACAATCCTACAGACTGAAGCTTTCTTT. V is TRBV29-1 and J is TRBJ1-1, with no clear D. Per germline, CDR1 SQVTM and CDR2 ANQGSEA. Deletions cut 5 bases from V and 5 bases from J, with 12 bases between. The CDR3 length is 12 residues.